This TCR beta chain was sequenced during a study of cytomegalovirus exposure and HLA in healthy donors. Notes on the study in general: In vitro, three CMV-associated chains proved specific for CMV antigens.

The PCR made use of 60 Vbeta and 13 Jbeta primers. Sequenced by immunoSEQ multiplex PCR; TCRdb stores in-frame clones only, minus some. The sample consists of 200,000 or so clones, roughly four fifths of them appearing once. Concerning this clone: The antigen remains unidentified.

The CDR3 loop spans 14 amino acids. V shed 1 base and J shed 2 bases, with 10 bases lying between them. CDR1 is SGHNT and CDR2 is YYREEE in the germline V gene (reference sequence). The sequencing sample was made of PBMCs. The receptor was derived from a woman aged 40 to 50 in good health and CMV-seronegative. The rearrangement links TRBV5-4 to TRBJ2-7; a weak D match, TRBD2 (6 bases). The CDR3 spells CASSLWRGPYEQYF. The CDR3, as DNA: TGTGCCAGCAGCTTGTGGAGGGGTCCCTACGAGCAGTACTTC. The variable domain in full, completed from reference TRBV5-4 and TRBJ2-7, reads ETGVTQSPTHLIKTRGQQVTLRCSSQSGHNTVSWYQQALGQGPQFIFQYYREEENGRGNFPPRFSGLQFPNYSSELNVNALELDDSALYLCASSLWRGPYEQYFGPGTRLTVT.